These 31 T cell receptor beta chains were all obtained from the same sample, sequenced in a study of cytomegalovirus exposure and HLA in healthy donors. The PCR ran on 60 Vbeta and 13 Jbeta primers. Measured with immunoSEQ multiplex PCR; TCRdb has only the in-frame clones, and not every one. The sample lists roughly 160,000 clones; around 85% were seen once. The material sequenced was PBMCs. The receptors derive from a man between 18 and 35 years old in good health and CMV-seropositive.

The rearrangement uses TRBV19 and TRBJ2-3; D gene unclear. The CDR3 is 14 amino acids. V lost 5 bases and J 1 base, leaving 10 bases between the germline ends. CDR1 and CDR2 from the germline V gene are LNHDA and SQIVND (reference sequence). The CDR3 DNA reads TGTGCCAGTAGTTTGGGCAGCCGCACAGATACGCAGTATTTT. It encodes CASSLGSRTDTQYF.

The gene calls are TRBV28 and TRBJ2-1; 9 bases are a match to TRBD1. V dropped 5 bases and J dropped 4; count of bases not matched to a gene: 6. This CDR3 spans 15 amino acids. The V gene's germline CDR1 is MDHEN and CDR2 SYDVKM. CDR3 sequence: CASSQRTGAYNEQFF. DNA for the CDR3: TGTGCCAGCAGTCAGCGGACAGGGGCGTACAATGAGCAGTTCTTC.

The chain couples TRBV7-8 to TRBJ2-3, with 9 bases identical to TRBD2. V gave up 3 bases and J gave up 2 bases; unmatched junction bases: 18. From germline, CDR1 is SGHVS and CDR2 FQNEAQ. The CDR3 contains 20 residues. In DNA, the CDR3 is TGTGCCAGCAGCTTCTCATCCGAGGCTAGCGGGGCACTTAACACAGATACGCAGTATTTT. This codes for CASSFSSEASGALNTDTQYF. The variable domain in full, with the rest retrieved from reference TRBV7-8 and TRBJ2-3, is GAGVSQSPRYKVAKRGQDVALRCDPISGHVSLFWYQQALGQGPEFLTYFQNEAQLDKSGLPSDRFFAERPEGSVSTLKIQRTQQEDSAVYLCASSFSSEASGALNTDTQYFGPGTRLTVL.

The chain links TRBV28 to TRBJ2-7; possible D gene TRBD2, 6 bases. Germline V gene lookup returns CDR1 MDHEN and CDR2 SYDVKM. The length of the CDR3 is 14 residues. With 8 bases removed from V and 2 bases from J, the gap between germline ends came to 16 bases. The CDR3 region has the DNA TGTGCCAGCTCCCCCGGAGGGGAAGCCTACGAGCAGTACTTC. Translation: CASSPGGEAYEQYF.

The V and J genes are TRBV19 and TRBJ2-7; TRBD1 matches at 9 bases. The germline V gene encodes CDR1 LNHDA and CDR2 SQIVND (reference sequence). Trimming removed 5 bases from V and 5 bases from J; junction bases left unmatched: 13. The CDR3 runs 16 residues. This CDR3 is CASSLRETGGLHEQYF. The DNA of the CDR3 is TGTGCCAGTAGTCTGCGAGAGACAGGGGGTCTCCACGAGCAGTACTTC.

For this clone: A junction end diverges from the germline sequence, so it may reflect a read error. The chain uses TRBV7-2 and TRBJ1-2; a possible D gene is TRBD1 (5 bases). From germline, CDR1 is SGHTA and CDR2 FQGNSA. The CDR3 loop spans 16 amino acids. In DNA, the CDR3 is TGTGCCAGCGGCTTAGCGCCTGGTAAACAGGCCCTACGCTACACCTTC. Amino acid sequence: CASGLAPGKQALRYTF.

V and J are TRBV4-1 and TRBJ1-2, with 9 nucleotides matching TRBD1. The germline V gene has CDR1 MGHRA and CDR2 YSYEKL. Trimming removed 1 base from V and 5 bases from J; junction bases left unmatched: 5. The CDR3 spans 15 residues. CDR3 DNA sequence: TGCGCCAGCAGCCAAGGGGACAGGGCGACATATGGCTACACCTTC. Its protein is CASSQGDRATYGYTF.

This clone has only a few counts. The junction and the germline gene differ at one end; a read error may be behind it. The chain couples TRBV10-3 to TRBJ2-7; D possibly corresponds to TRBD1 (5 bases). This CDR3 contains 13 residues. Germline V gene lookup returns CDR1 ENHRY and CDR2 SYGVKD. For the CDR3, the DNA is TGTGCCATCAGTGAGTCGGCAGGGTACGTGCAGTACTTC. Residues: CAISESAGYVQYF.

This chain uses TRBV6-6 with TRBJ1-2, with 7 bases aligning to TRBD1. CDR3 length: 12 residues. Looked up from germline, CDR1 is MNHNY and CDR2 is SVGAGI (reference sequence). The V and J ends lost 5 bases and 7 bases, in that order; junction bases with no gene match: 4. The CDR3: CASSPTGVGYTF. The CDR3 DNA reads as TGTGCCAGCAGTCCAACAGGGGTTGGCTACACCTTC.

The V call is TRBV27, the J call TRBJ2-7; D is perhaps TRBD1 (5 bases). This CDR3 is 15 amino acids long. The ends were cut back, 4 bases at V and 3 bases at J, with 16 bases in the middle. Germline V lookup: CDR1 MNHEY, CDR2 SMNVEV (reference sequence). DNA for the CDR3: TGTGCCAGCAGTTCAAAAAGGACACCAATCTACGAGCAGTACTTC. Its translation: CASSSKRTPIYEQYF.

This chain uses TRBV2 with TRBJ1-2; a possible D gene is TRBD1 (5 bases). The CDR3 sequence is 17 residues long. Germline V gene lookup returns CDR1 SNHLY and CDR2 FYNNEI. The V end lost 7 bases, the J end lost 2 bases, and 23 bases lay between the germline ends. Here the CDR3 reads CASTKGTGRIENYGYTF. CDR3 DNA: TGTGCCAGCACTAAGGGGACCGGGAGGATTGAAAACTATGGCTACACCTTC.

The chain uses TRBV2 and TRBJ2-2; D may be TRBD2 (5 bases). Germline CDR1 is SNHLY and CDR2 is FYNNEI. This CDR3 has 11 amino acids. Trimming stripped 11 bases from V and 7 bases from J, with 11 bases between. Written as DNA, the CDR3 is TGTGCCGGGAGTAGTGGCGGGGAGCTGTTTTTT. It translates to CAGSSGGELFF.

The chain uses TRBV27 and TRBJ2-3; TRBD2 matches 13 bases. The CDR3 length is 15 residues. V was pared by 6 bases and J by 2 bases, with 2 bases of the junction left unmatched. The germline V gene has CDR1 MNHEY and CDR2 SMNVEV (reference sequence). The CDR3 sequence: CASRGLAGNTDTQYF. CDR3 DNA: TGTGCCAGCAGGGGACTAGCGGGGAACACAGATACGCAGTATTTT.

The chain is built from TRBV10-3 and TRBJ1-2; perhaps TRBD1 as D (5 bases). V dropped 0 bases and J dropped 13 bases, with 18 bases sitting between them. This CDR3 has 14 amino acids. Germline V gene data show CDR1 as ENHRY and CDR2 as SYGVKD. This chain's CDR3 is CAISESMIRGKGTF. CDR3 DNA: TGTGCCATCAGTGAGTCTATGATCCGGGGGAAAGGCACCTTC.

The CDR3 here is CASSQSGTGGGGYGYTF. DNA for the CDR3: TGTGCCAGCAGTCAGTCCGGGACAGGGGGCGGCGGCTATGGCTACACCTTC. This chain links TRBV28 with TRBJ1-2; 12 bases agree with TRBD1. V dropped 5 bases and J dropped 4; count of bases not matched to a gene: 11. CDR1 is MDHEN and CDR2 is SYDVKM in the germline V gene. The CDR3 is made up of 17 amino acids.

The chain links TRBV6-6 to TRBJ1-2; 7 bases fit TRBD1. CDR1 and CDR2 (germline): MNHNY, SVGAGI (reference sequence). V lost 2 bases to trimming and J lost 8 bases; unmatched junction nucleotides: 8. The CDR3 extends over 14 amino acids. For the CDR3, the DNA is TGTGCCAGCAGTTACGAAGGGGGCCTAAGGGGCTACACCTTC. Its translation: CASSYEGGLRGYTF.

This clone was seen a few times. The chain couples TRBV4-3 to TRBJ1-5, with 7 bases aligning to TRBD1. This CDR3 comprises 16 residues. Germline CDR1 LGHNA, CDR2 YSLEER. V was clipped by 0 bases and J by 5 bases; unmatched bases: 7. In DNA form, the CDR3 reads TGCGCCAGCAGCCAAGAGAGAGGGGGCAACTATCAGCCCCAGCATTTT. Its protein product is CASSQERGGNYQPQHF.

The chain combines TRBV19 with TRBJ2-7; D is unclear. Germline lookup yields CDR1 LNHDA and CDR2 SQIVND (reference sequence). The CDR3 is 12 residues long. Trimming left V 5 bases short and J 1 base short, with 6 bases between. CDR3 nucleotides: TGTGCCAGTAGTGGCAGATCCTACGAGCAGTACTTC. Protein sequence: CASSGRSYEQYF.

This sequence joins TRBV5-6 and TRBJ2-5, with D perhaps matching TRBD1 (6 bases). The J call may be wrong; the DNA end is better matched by TRBJ2-7. CDR1 and CDR2 from the germline V gene are SGHDT and YYEEEE. The CDR3 has 16 residues. CDR3 sequence: CASSLTGQGLSYEQYF. The CDR3 bases are TGTGCCAGCAGCTTGACTGGGCAGGGGCTTTCCTACGAGCAGTACTTC.

CDR3 loop: CASSRTGGNYGYTF. In DNA, the CDR3 is TGTGCCAGCAGCCGTACCGGGGGTAACTATGGCTACACCTTC. This sequence joins TRBV7-2 and TRBJ1-2; D perhaps matches TRBD1 (5 bases). The length of the CDR3 is 14 residues. The ends were cut back, 5 bases at V and 1 base at J, with 11 bases in the middle. Germline loops: CDR1 SGHTA, CDR2 FQGNSA.

This chain joins TRBV11-2 and TRBJ2-7; D is undetermined. Germline lookup yields CDR1 SGHAT and CDR2 FQNNGV. CDR3 length: 14 amino acids. The V gene lost 1 base and the J gene lost 3 bases, with 10 bases spanning the gap. For the CDR3, the DNA is TGTGCCAGCAGCTTAGCGGGTAGCAACTACGAGCAGTACTTC. Encoded protein: CASSLAGSNYEQYF.

The chain carries TRBV5-1 and TRBJ2-2; 8 nucleotides line up with TRBD2. Germline CDR1 is SGHRS and CDR2 is YFSETQ. CDR3 length equals 15 residues. V lost 4 bases, J lost 3 bases, and 5 bases stayed unmatched. CDR3 in amino acids: CASSPYGRDTGELFF. The CDR3 nucleotides are TGCGCCAGCAGCCCATACGGGAGGGACACCGGGGAGCTGTTTTTT.

The chain employs TRBV1 and TRBJ1-6; TRBD1, the table's D call, was not compared with the DNA. TRBV1 is noted as a pseudogene. CDR3 size: 15 residues. The CDR3 is CTSSPRDIHNSPLHF. CDR3 sequence (DNA): TGCACCAGCAGCCCCCGGGACATTCATAATTCACCCCTCCACTTT.

The J gene is TRBJ2-7, the V gene TRBV19, with TRBD1 identical over 8 bases. V lost 0 bases, J lost 3 bases, and 1 base stayed unmatched. The CDR3 length is 14 residues. Germline V gene sequence: CDR1 LNHDA, CDR2 SQIVND (reference sequence). The DNA for the CDR3 is TGTGCCAGTAGTATAGAGGACAGGGTCTACGAGCAGTACTTC. It specifies CASSIEDRVYEQYF.

The chain combines TRBV30 with TRBJ2-3, with 7 positions matching TRBD2. The CDR3 is made up of 15 amino acids. The ends lost 0 bases at V and 8 bases at J; junction bases unmatched: 11. CDR1 GTSNPN and CDR2 SVGIG come from the germline V gene (reference sequence). In DNA, the CDR3 is TGTGCCTGGAGTGTGCGGGGGACTCCGGGACGTACGCAGTATTTT. Protein: CAWSVRGTPGRTQYF.

V gene TRBV9 combines with J gene TRBJ2-7, with D possibly being TRBD1 (5 bases). Germline V lookup: CDR1 SGDLS, CDR2 YYNGEE. The CDR3 consists of 13 residues. The V and J ends lost 1 base and 4 bases respectively, with 9 bases between them. This CDR3 reads CASSVKTGYEQYF. The CDR3 coding sequence is TGTGCCAGCAGCGTAAAAACAGGATACGAGCAGTACTTC. Filled out from reference TRBV9 and TRBJ2-7, the complete variable domain reads DSGVTQTPKHLITATGQRVTLRCSPRSGDLSVYWYQQSLDQGLQFLIQYYNGEERAKGNILERFSAQQFPDLHSELNLSSLELGDSALYFCASSVKTGYEQYFGPGTRLTVT.

The genes are TRBV7-7 and TRBJ2-7, with D possibly being TRBD1 (5 bases). CDR1 and CDR2 from the germline V gene are SSHAT and FNYEAQ (reference sequence). This CDR3 is 14 amino acids long. The germline V and J ends were trimmed by 5 bases and 5 bases, with 16 bases remaining between them. CDR3: CASSPNRLVDEQYF. As DNA, the CDR3 is TGTGCCAGCAGCCCAAACAGGCTCGTCGACGAGCAGTACTTC. The full variable domain, with the rest looked up from reference TRBV7-7 and TRBJ2-7, is GAGVSQSPRYKVTKRGQDVTLRCDPISSHATLYWYQQALGQGPEFLTYFNYEAQPDKSGLPSDRFSAERPEGSISTLTIQRTEQRDSAMYRCASSPNRLVDEQYFGPGTRLTVT.

This sequence joins TRBV16 and TRBJ1-5; D not resolved. This CDR3 has 14 amino acids. With 3 bases removed from V and 5 bases from J, the gap between germline ends came to 11 bases. Germline V lookup: CDR1 KGHSY, CDR2 FQNENV. The CDR3 loop is CASSHPAGYQPQHF. The CDR3 nucleotides read TGTGCCAGCAGCCACCCCGCAGGATATCAGCCCCAGCATTTT.

The rearrangement joins TRBV2 to TRBJ1-2, with 7 bases aligning to TRBD1. V was pared by 6 bases and J by 8 bases, with 6 bases of the junction left unmatched. The CDR3 runs 12 residues. From germline, CDR1 is SNHLY and CDR2 FYNNEI. CDR3 sequence: CASSVRGEGYTF. In nucleotides, the CDR3 is TGTGCCAGCAGCGTCAGGGGGGAGGGCTACACCTTC.

V gene TRBV10-3 combines with J gene TRBJ2-7; D is uncertain. The germline V gene has CDR1 ENHRY and CDR2 SYGVKD. This CDR3 has 13 residues. V was pared by 7 bases and J by 2 bases, with 12 bases between. The CDR3 DNA follows: TGTGCCATCACTTCAGGTACCCCCTACGAGCAGTACTTC. Residues: CAITSGTPYEQYF.

The genes are TRBV20-1 and TRBJ2-3, with unresolved D. CDR1 and CDR2 (germline): DFQATT, SNEGSKA (reference sequence). Trimming left V 4 bases short and J 4 bases short, with 6 bases between. CDR3 length equals 11 residues. CDR3 sequence: CSAILADTQYF. CDR3 DNA: TGCAGTGCTATCTTAGCAGATACGCAGTATTTT.